This TCR beta chain was recorded in a study of Graves' ophthalmopathy and Graves' hyperthyroidism. Broader study findings: Most clonotypes expanded in thyroid above 0.001 frequency were present in blood too.

RNA transcripts were the template, and TCR beta CDR3 regions were amplified from them. After a first-round RT-PCR with HTBI primers, a second-round multiplex PCR was run. TCRdb re-called the multiplex PCR reads with MiXCR, one entry per CDR3 protein. The sample comprises around 1,000,000 distinct CDR3 sequences, 36% of which are singletons, and roughly 10% rests with the top ten. This clonotype was counted at least ten times. Its antigen is unidentified. Enrolled hyperthyroidism patients had a new diagnosis, a duration under 2 months, and an age of 18 to 65. Diagnoses were established from clinical symptoms, serum thyroxine, TRAb, thyroid ultrasound and orbital computed tomography. The receptor's source is an adult man with Graves' hyperthyroidism. Sequencing was done on a sample of peripheral blood or thyroid tissue (not recorded which).

The CDR3 sequence is CASSYQGDRYGYTF. The CDR3 nucleotides read TGCGCCAGCAGCTACCAGGGGGATCGCTATGGCTACACCTTC. The V and J genes are TRBV5-1 and TRBJ1-2, with 7 bases lining up with TRBD1. J was trimmed by 4 bases and V by 3 bases; bases with no gene match: 6. Germline CDR1 SGHRS, CDR2 YFSETQ. The CDR3 totals 14 residues.